This is a list of T cell receptor beta chains from one sample in a study of T cell responses to AZD1222 COVID-19 vaccine. Profiling relied on immunoSEQ multiplex PCR, and the TCRdb table lists in-frame clones only, not all of them. The data contain some 180,000 clones, around nine tenths of them singletons. The source was peripheral blood, collected 28 days after the second AZD1222 dose. The receptors come from an adult who received the AZD1222 COVID-19 vaccine. The CDR3 runs from the conserved cysteine through the conserved F or W. D genes are given only for firm matches. Only part of the rows carry a size: once, few, many, or a class if the clone is expanded.

clone size	V gene	D gene	J gene	CDR3 protein	CDR3 DNA
NA	TRBV4-1	NA	TRBJ1-1	CASSQGPAKGAFF	TGCGCCAGCAGCCAAGGGCCCGCTAAGGGAGCTTTCTTT
NA	TRBV4-3	NA	TRBJ2-2	CASSQDGGRDTGELFF	TGCGCCAGCAGCCAAGATGGGGGACGGGACACCGGGGAGCTGTTTTTT
NA	TRBV29-1	NA	TRBJ1-3	CSVEQAGKNTIYF	TGCAGCGTTGAACAGGCAGGGAAAAACACCATATATTTT
once	TRBV3-1/TRBV3-2	NA	TRBJ2-3	CASSAAGSDTQYF	TGTGCCAGCAGCGCCGCAGGGAGTGATACGCAGTATTTT
NA	TRBV28	TRBD1	TRBJ1-1	CASSPGTGGTEAFF	TGTGCCAGCAGTCCCGGGACAGGGGGCACTGAAGCTTTCTTT
NA	TRBV18	NA	TRBJ2-3	CASSGGADTQYF	TGTGCCAGCTCAGGTGGGGCAGATACGCAGTATTTT
NA	TRBV19	TRBD1	TRBJ2-3	CASTRQGINTDTQYF	TGTGCCAGTACCCGACAGGGTATTAACACAGATACGCAGTATTTT
NA	TRBV2	TRBD1	TRBJ2-3	CASWEIDRGTDTQYF	TGTGCCAGCTGGGAAATTGACAGGGGCACAGATACGCAGTATTTT
few	TRBV6-4	NA	TRBJ1-5	CASNHNEAEPDISPQHF	TGTGCCAGCAACCACAATGAGGCAGAACCAGACATCAGCCCCCAGCATTTT
once	TRBV6-2/TRBV6-3	NA	TRBJ2-1	CASSSHLGQFF	TGTGCCAGCAGTTCTCATCTCGGGCAGTTCTTC
NA	TRBV3-1/TRBV3-2	NA	TRBJ1-5	CASSQGPSDQPQHF	TGTGCCAGCAGCCAAGGCCCCAGTGATCAGCCCCAGCATTTT
NA	TRBV27	NA	TRBJ1-4	CASSLSLGVTNEKLFF	TGTGCCAGCAGTTTATCGCTAGGGGTAACTAATGAAAAACTGTTTTTT
NA	TRBV7-2	NA	TRBJ2-3	CASSLGRSDTQYF	TGTGCCAGCAGCTTAGGGAGGTCAGATACGCAGTATTTT
NA	TRBV7-3	NA	TRBJ1-2	CASSLSGTRTSYGYTF	TGTGCCAGCAGCTTAAGTGGGACTAGGACATCCTATGGCTACACCTTC
NA	TRBV5-6	TRBD2	TRBJ2-7	CASSPEGLGHEQYF	TGTGCCAGCAGCCCCGAGGGACTAGGGCACGAGCAGTACTTC
once	TRBV5-1	NA	TRBJ1-1	CASSLGAGGAEAFF	TGCGCCAGCAGCCTCGGGGCGGGTGGCGCTGAAGCTTTCTTT
NA	TRBV12-3/TRBV12-4	NA	TRBJ1-2	CASSLTLSGYTF	TGTGCCAGCAGTTTAACCCTGAGTGGCTACACCTTC
few	TRBV7-8	TRBD1	TRBJ1-2	CASSPPGTGAGYTF	TGTGCCAGCAGCCCCCCCGGGACAGGGGCTGGCTACACCTTC
NA	TRBV7-6	NA	TRBJ1-3	CASSLGPSSGNTIYF	TGTGCCAGCAGCCTCGGTCCCAGCTCTGGAAACACCATATATTTT
NA	TRBV7-3	TRBD2	TRBJ2-1	CASSPYSGASYNEQFF	TGTGCCAGCAGCCCCTATAGCGGGGCCTCCTACAATGAGCAGTTCTTC
NA	TRBV6-4	TRBD2	TRBJ2-3	CASSRLAGGEDTQYF	TGTGCCAGCAGCAGACTAGCGGGGGGTGAAGATACGCAGTATTTT
once	TRBV19	TRBD1	TRBJ2-5	CASSPRQGAKTQYF	TGTGCCAGTAGTCCCAGACAGGGGGCTAAGACCCAGTACTTC
NA	TRBV5-3	NA	TRBJ1-2	CARSCPLWHGYTF	TGTGCCAGAAGCTGCCCATTATGGCATGGCTACACCTTC
NA	TRBV19	TRBD1	TRBJ1-3	CASHSGQAGNTIYF	TGTGCCAGCCATAGTGGACAGGCTGGAAACACCATATATTTT
NA	TRBV5-1	NA	TRBJ2-6	CASSSNVISGANVLTF	TGCGCCAGCAGCTCGAACGTCATATCTGGGGCCAACGTCCTGACTTTC
NA	TRBV5-4	TRBD1	TRBJ2-6	CASSSDRGNSGANVLTF	TGTGCCAGCAGCTCAGACAGGGGGAACTCTGGGGCCAACGTCCTGACTTTC
once	TRBV9	NA	TRBJ2-1	CASSAGGTHGDEQFF	TGTGCCAGCAGCGCGGGGGGCACTCACGGGGATGAGCAGTTCTTC
NA	TRBV18	NA	TRBJ1-1	CASSLVNTEAFF	TGTGCCAGCTCACTCGTGAACACTGAAGCTTTCTTT
NA	TRBV7-9	TRBD2	TRBJ2-1	CASSLAGGTTNEQFF	TGTGCCAGCAGCTTAGCGGGGGGGACCACCAATGAGCAGTTCTTC
NA	TRBV7-3	TRBD1	TRBJ2-7	CASSFDRGPYEQYF	TGTGCCAGCAGCTTCGACAGGGGTCCCTACGAGCAGTACTTC
NA	TRBV12-3/TRBV12-4	NA	TRBJ1-2	CASSLDSNYGYTF	TGTGCCAGCAGTCTGGACAGTAACTATGGCTACACCTTC
NA	TRBV9	TRBD1	TRBJ1-2	CASSFGTAVESYGYTF	TGTGCCAGCAGCTTCGGGACAGCCGTTGAGAGCTATGGCTACACCTTC
NA	TRBV15	TRBD1	TRBJ1-4	CATRPGTGTGEKLFF	TGTGCCACCCGTCCCGGGACAGGGACGGGAGAAAAACTGTTTTTT
few	TRBV18	TRBD1	TRBJ1-2	CASSPLQGLNYGYTF	TGTGCCAGCTCACCGCTACAGGGGCTGAACTATGGCTACACCTTC
NA	TRBV5-1	TRBD2	TRBJ2-3	CASSFYSGEADTQYF	TGCGCCAGCAGCTTTTATAGCGGGGAGGCAGATACGCAGTATTTT
NA	TRBV6-1	NA	TRBJ1-5	CASSDSSQPQHF	TGTGCCAGCAGTGACAGCTCCCAGCCCCAGCATTTT
NA	TRBV6-4	TRBD2	TRBJ2-5	CASSVEAGGSETQYF	TGTGCCAGCAGTGTCGAGGCGGGAGGGTCTGAGACCCAGTACTTC
NA	TRBV6-1	TRBD1	TRBJ1-2	CASSEASIWGQPGENYGYTF	TGTGCCAGCAGTGAAGCATCGATATGGGGACAGCCCGGGGAGAACTATGGCTACACCTTC
NA	TRBV5-1	NA	TRBJ1-1	CASSRQGQGDTEAFF	TGCGCCAGCAGCCGGCAGGGCCAGGGTGACACTGAAGCTTTCTTT
NA	TRBV3-1/TRBV3-2	NA	TRBJ2-7	CASSDLANSYEQYF	TGTGCCAGCAGCGACCTAGCTAATTCCTACGAGCAGTACTTC
NA	TRBV9	NA	TRBJ2-2	CASSGQLARGGELFF	TGTGCCAGCAGCGGTCAGCTAGCGAGAGGCGGGGAGCTGTTTTTT
once	TRBV7-2	TRBD2	TRBJ2-3	CASSAWAGGPDTQYF	TGTGCCAGCAGTGCATGGGCGGGGGGCCCAGATACGCAGTATTTT
NA	TRBV3-1/TRBV3-2	NA	TRBJ1-5	CASSLGGGSNQPQHF	TGTGCCAGCAGCCTGGGGGGAGGAAGCAATCAGCCCCAGCATTTT